The present TCR beta chain was sequenced within a study of T cell responses to AZD1222 COVID-19 vaccine. This CDR3 has 15 amino acids. In germline, CDR1 is SGHTA, CDR2 FQGNSA. V lost 6 bases to trimming and J lost 5 bases; unmatched junction nucleotides: 6. Data came from immunoSEQ multiplex PCR; TCRdb stores just in-frame clones and leaves some out. The sample holds roughly 100,000 clones, less than 90% seen once. Study findings and constraints: Increases in Spike-specific TCR breadth and depth were seen after two AZD1222 doses. Spike-spanning, vaccine-associated CD4 TCRs were dominant at 160-218 and 743-854.

Regarding this clone: Its antigen is not identified.

This rearrangement joins TRBV7-2 to TRBJ2-1; 11 bases line up with TRBD2. The starting material was peripheral blood, obtained on day 0 of AZD1222 vaccination. This clonotype originated in an adult in good health. The CDR3 DNA sequence: TGTGCCAGCAGGTTACTAGCGGGAGTTGACAATGAGCAGTTCTTC. Translated, it gives CASRLLAGVDNEQFF.